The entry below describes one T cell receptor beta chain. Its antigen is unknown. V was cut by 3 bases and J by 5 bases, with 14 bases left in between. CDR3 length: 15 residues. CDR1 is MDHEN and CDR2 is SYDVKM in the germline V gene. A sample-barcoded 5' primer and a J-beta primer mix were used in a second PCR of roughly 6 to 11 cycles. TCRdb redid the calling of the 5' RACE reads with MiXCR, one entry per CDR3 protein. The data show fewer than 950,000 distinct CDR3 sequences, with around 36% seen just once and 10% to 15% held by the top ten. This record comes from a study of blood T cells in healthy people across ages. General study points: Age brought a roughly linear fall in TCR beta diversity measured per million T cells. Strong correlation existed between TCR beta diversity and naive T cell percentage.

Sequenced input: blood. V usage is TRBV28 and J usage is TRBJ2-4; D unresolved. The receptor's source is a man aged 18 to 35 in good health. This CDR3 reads CASSLGLAGQNIQYF. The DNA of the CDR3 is TGTGCCAGCAGTTTGGGTTTGGCAGGACAAAACATTCAGTACTTC.